One T cell receptor (beta chain) is described in this entry. Its cognate antigen is unknown. The table came from immunoSEQ multiplex PCR; TCRdb's copy has only in-frame clones and leaves some out. The sample yields around 21,000 clones, approximately 80% seen once. This record belongs to a study of tumor-infiltrating lymphocytes in localized non-small cell lung cancer. Across the whole study: Tumor tissue and non-adjacent uninvolved lung came from each patient. Findings and caveats of the study: No T-cell fraction difference was seen between IM1 and IM2 tumors. Tumor T-cell fraction was not associated with recurrence-free survival. Different pieces of the same tissue went to different assays, confounding technical variation with intratumor heterogeneity.

Per the germline V gene, CDR1 is LNHDA and CDR2 is SQIVND (reference sequence). Trimming cost V 5 bases and J 1 base, with 15 bases left between them. CDR3 length equals 16 residues. The clonotype originates from a human donor with non-small cell lung cancer. Sample: lung tumor tissue. This rearrangement joins TRBV19 to TRBJ2-1, with a weak D call TRBD1 (6 bases). CDR3 protein: CASSWGRTDSYNEQFF. The CDR3 DNA reads as TGTGCCAGTAGTTGGGGGCGGACCGATTCCTACAATGAGCAGTTCTTC.